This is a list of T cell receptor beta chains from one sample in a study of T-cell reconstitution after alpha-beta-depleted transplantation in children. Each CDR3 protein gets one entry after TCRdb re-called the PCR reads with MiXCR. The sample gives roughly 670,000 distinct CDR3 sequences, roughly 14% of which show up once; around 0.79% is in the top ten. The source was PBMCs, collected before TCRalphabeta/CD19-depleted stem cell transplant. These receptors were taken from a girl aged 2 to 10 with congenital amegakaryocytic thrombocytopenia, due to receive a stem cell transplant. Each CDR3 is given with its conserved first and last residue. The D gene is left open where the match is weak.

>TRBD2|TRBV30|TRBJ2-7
CAWSDGVGRGEQYF
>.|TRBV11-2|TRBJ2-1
CASSMSGGNEQFF
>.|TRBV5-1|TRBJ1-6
CASSLPDSPLHF
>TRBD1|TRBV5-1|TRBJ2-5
CASSQGQGVLRETQYF
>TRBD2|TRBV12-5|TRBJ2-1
CASGFAYSGTGWQFF
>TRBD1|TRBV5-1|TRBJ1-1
CASSLRDRSAEAFF
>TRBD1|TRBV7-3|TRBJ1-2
CASSLTGQGDRGYTF
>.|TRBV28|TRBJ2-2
CASSPAAGGITGELFF
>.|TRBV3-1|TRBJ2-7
CASSHPGGPYEQYF
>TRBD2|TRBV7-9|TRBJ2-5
CASSLASGREAQYF
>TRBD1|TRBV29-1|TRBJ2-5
CSVEGTETTGKGTQYF
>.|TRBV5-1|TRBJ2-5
CASSLSSAQETQYF
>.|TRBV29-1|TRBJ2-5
CSAGDFRQETQYF
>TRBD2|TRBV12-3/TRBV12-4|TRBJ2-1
CASSPSGSGYNEQFF
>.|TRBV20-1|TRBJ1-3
CSAREEGTGVTIYF
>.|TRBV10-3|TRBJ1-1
CAISDQAVAEAFF
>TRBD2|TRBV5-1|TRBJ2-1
CASGSTSGPSYNEQFF
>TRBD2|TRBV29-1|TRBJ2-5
CSVGTTQETQYF
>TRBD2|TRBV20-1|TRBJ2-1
CSARERGRADNEQFF
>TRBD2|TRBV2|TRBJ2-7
CASSRGGTNEQYF
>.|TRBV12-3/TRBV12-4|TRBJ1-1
CASITQMNTEAFF
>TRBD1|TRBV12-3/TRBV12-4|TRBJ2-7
CASSLDRDRHEQYF
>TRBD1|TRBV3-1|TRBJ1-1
CASSPDRVPSWAFF